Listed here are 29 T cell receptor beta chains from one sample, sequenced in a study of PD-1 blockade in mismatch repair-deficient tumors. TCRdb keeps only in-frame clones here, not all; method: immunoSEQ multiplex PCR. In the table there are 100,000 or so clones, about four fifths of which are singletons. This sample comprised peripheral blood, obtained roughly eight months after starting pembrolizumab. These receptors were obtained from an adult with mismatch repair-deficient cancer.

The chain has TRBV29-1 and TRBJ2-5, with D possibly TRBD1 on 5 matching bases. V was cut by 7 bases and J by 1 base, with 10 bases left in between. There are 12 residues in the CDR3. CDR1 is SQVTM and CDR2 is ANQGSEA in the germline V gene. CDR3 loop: CSGETVQETQYF. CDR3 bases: TGCAGCGGTGAGACAGTCCAAGAGACCCAGTACTTC.

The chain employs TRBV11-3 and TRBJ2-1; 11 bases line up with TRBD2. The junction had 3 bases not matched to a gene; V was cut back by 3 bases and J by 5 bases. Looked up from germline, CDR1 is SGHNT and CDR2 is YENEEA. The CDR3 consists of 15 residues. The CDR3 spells CASSFWTSGHNEQFF. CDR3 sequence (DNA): TGTGCCAGCAGCTTTTGGACTAGCGGGCACAATGAGCAGTTCTTC.

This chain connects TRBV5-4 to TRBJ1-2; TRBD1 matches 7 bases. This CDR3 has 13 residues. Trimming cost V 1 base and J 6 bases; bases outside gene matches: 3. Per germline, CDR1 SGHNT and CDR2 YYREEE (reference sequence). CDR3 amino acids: CASSLQGQHGYTF. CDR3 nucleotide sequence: TGTGCCAGCAGCTTGCAGGGACAGCATGGCTACACCTTC.

The CDR3 nucleotides are TGTGCCAGCAGTGGGACAGTTGGAAACACCATATATTTT. It encodes CASSGTVGNTIYF. The chain couples TRBV2 to TRBJ1-3; D is possibly TRBD1 (6 bases). Germline lookup yields CDR1 SNHLY and CDR2 FYNNEI. Trimming pared 4 bases from V and 3 bases from J, leaving 7 bases between. CDR3 length: 13 amino acids.

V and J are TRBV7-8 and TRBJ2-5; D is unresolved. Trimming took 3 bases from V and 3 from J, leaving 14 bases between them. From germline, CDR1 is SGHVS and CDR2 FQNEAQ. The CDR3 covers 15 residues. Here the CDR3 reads CASSLVGNLEETQYF. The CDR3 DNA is TGTGCCAGCAGCTTGGTAGGCAACCTCGAAGAGACCCAGTACTTC.

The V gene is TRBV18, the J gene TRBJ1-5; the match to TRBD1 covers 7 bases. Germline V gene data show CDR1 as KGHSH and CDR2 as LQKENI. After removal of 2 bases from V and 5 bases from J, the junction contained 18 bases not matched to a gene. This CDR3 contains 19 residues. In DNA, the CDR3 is TGTGCCAGCTCACCAATCAGGGTTCTCGCCGACAGGGCGGATCAGCCCCAGCATTTT. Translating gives CASSPIRVLADRADQPQHF.

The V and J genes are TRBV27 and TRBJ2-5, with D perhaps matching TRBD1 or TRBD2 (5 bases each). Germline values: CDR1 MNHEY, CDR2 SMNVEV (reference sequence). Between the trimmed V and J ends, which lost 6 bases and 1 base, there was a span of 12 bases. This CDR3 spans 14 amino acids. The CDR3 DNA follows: TGTGCCAGCAGGCAGGGACCCACCCAAGAGACCCAGTACTTC. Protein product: CASRQGPTQETQYF.

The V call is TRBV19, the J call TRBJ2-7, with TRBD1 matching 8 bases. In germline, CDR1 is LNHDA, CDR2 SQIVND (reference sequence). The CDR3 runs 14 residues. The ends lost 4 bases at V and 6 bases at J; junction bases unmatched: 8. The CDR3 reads CASSTRTGQGEQYF. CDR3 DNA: TGTGCCAGTAGTACCAGGACAGGGCAGGGCGAGCAGTACTTC. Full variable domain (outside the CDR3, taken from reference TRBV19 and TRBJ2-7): DGGITQSPKYLFRKEGQNVTLSCEQNLNHDAMYWYRQDPGQGLRLIYYSQIVNDFQKGDIAEGYSVSREKKESFPLTVTSAQKNPTAFYLCASSTRTGQGEQYFGPGTRLTVT.

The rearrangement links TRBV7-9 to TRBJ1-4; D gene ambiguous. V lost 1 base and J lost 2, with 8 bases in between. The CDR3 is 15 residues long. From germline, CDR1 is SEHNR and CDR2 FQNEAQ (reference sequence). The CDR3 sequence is CASSLEMGTNEKLFF. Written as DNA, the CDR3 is TGTGCCAGCAGCTTAGAGATGGGGACTAATGAAAAACTGTTTTTT. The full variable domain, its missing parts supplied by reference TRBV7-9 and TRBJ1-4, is DTGVSQNPRHKITKRGQNVTFRCDPISEHNRLYWYRQTLGQGPEFLTYFQNEAQLEKSRLLSDRFSAERPKGSFSTLEIQRTEQGDSAMYLCASSLEMGTNEKLFFGSGTQLSVL.

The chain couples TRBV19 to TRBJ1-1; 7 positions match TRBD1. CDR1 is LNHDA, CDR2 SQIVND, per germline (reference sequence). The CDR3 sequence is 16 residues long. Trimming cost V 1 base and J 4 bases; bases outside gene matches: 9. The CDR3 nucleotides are TGTGCCAGTAGTATAGGCCCCACGACAGGGACCACTGAAGCTTTCTTT. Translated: CASSIGPTTGTTEAFF.

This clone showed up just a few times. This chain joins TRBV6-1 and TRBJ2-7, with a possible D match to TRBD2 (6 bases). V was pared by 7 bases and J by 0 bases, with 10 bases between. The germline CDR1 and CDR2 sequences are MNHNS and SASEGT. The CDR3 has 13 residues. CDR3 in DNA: TGTGCCAGCACTCAGGACTACTCCTACGAGCAGTACTTC. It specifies CASTQDYSYEQYF.

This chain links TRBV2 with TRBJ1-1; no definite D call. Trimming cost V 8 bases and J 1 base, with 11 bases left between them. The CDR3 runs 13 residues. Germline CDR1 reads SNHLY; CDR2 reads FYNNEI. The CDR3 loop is CASYLVRNTEAFF. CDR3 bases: TGTGCCAGCTACCTCGTACGGAACACTGAAGCTTTCTTT.

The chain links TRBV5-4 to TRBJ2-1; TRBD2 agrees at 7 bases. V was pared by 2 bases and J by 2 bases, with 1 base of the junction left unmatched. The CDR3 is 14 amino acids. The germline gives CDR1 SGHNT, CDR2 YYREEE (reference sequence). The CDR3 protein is CASSLAGPYNEQFF. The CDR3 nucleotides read TGTGCCAGCAGCTTAGCGGGACCCTACAATGAGCAGTTCTTC.

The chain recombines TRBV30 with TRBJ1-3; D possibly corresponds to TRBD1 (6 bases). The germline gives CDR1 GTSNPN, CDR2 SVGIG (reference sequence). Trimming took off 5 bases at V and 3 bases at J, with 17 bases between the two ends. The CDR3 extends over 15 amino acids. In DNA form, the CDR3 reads TGTGCCTGGTTCTCCAGGGGAGTAGGTGGAAACACCATATATTTT. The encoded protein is CAWFSRGVGGNTIYF.

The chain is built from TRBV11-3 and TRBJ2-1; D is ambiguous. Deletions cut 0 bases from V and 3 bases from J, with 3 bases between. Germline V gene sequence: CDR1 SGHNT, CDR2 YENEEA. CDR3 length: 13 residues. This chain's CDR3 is CASSLERYNEQFF. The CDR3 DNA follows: TGTGCCAGCAGCTTAGAGCGCTACAATGAGCAGTTCTTC.

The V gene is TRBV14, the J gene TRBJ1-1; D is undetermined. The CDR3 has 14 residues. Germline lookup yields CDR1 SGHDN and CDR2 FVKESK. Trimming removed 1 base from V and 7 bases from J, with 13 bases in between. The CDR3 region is CASSQAGFRIEAFF. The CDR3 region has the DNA TGTGCCAGCAGCCAAGCAGGCTTCCGAATTGAAGCTTTCTTT.

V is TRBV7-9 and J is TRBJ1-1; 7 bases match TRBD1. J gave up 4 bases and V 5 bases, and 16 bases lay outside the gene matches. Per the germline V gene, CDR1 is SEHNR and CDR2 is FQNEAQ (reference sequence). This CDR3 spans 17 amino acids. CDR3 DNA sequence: TGTGCCAGCAGCCCTTCTCCGACAGGGTACAATGGCACTGAAGCTTTCTTT. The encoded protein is CASSPSPTGYNGTEAFF.

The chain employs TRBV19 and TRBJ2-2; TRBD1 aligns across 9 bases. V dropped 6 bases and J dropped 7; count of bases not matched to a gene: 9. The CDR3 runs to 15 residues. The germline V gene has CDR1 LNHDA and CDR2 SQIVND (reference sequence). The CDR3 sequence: CASSDLQGAIGELFF. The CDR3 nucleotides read TGTGCCAGTAGCGATCTACAGGGGGCCATCGGGGAGCTGTTTTTT.

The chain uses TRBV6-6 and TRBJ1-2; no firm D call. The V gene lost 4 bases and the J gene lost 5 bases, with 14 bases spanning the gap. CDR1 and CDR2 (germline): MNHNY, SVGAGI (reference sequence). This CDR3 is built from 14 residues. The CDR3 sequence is CASSFDRPPYGYTF. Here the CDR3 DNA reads TGTGCCAGCAGTTTCGACCGACCTCCTTATGGCTACACCTTC.

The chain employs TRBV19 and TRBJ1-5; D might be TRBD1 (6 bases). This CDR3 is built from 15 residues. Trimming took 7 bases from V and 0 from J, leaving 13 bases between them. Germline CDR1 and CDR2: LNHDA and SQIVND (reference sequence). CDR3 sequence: CASKGGADSNQPQHF. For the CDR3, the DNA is TGTGCCAGTAAAGGGGGGGCTGATAGCAATCAGCCCCAGCATTTT. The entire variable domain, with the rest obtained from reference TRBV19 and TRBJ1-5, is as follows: DGGITQSPKYLFRKEGQNVTLSCEQNLNHDAMYWYRQDPGQGLRLIYYSQIVNDFQKGDIAEGYSVSREKKESFPLTVTSAQKNPTAFYLCASKGGADSNQPQHFGDGTRLSIL.

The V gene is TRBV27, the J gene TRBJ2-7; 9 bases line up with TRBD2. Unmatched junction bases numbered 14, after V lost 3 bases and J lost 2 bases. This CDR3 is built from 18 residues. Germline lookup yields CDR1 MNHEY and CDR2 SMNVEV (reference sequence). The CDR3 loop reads CASSFFSPGLADAYEQYF. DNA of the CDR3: TGTGCCAGCAGTTTTTTTAGTCCGGGACTAGCCGACGCCTACGAGCAGTACTTC.

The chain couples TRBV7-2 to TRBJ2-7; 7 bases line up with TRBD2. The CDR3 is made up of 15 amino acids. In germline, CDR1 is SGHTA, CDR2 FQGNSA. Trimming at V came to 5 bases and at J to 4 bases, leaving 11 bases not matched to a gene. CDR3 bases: TGTGCCAGCAGCCAGATTGGCGGGAGTATATACGAGCAGTACTTC. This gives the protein CASSQIGGSIYEQYF.

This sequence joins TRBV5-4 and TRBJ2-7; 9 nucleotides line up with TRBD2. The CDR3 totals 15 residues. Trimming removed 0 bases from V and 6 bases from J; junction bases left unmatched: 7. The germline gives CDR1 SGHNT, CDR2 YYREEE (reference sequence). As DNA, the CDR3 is TGTGCCAGCAGCTTGGCAAGCGGGAGGCCCTCCGAGCAGTACTTC. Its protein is CASSLASGRPSEQYF.

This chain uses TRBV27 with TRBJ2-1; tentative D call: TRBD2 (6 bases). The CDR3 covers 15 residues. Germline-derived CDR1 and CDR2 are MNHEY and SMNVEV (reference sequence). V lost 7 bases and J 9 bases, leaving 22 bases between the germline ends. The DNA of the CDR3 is TGTGCCAGCACTCAGGGCCCGGGAGAGTGGGGTGAGCAGTTCTTC. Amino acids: CASTQGPGEWGEQFF.

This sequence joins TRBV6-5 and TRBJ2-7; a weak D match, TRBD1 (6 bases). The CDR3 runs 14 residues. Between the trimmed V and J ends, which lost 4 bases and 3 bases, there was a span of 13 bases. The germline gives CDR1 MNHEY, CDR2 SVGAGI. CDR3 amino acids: CASSWAGEHYEQYF. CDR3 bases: TGTGCCAGCAGTTGGGCAGGGGAGCACTACGAGCAGTACTTC.

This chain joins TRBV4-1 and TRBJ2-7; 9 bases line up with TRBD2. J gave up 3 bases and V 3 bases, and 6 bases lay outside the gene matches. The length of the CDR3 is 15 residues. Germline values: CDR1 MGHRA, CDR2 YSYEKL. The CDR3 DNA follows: TGCGCCAGCAGCCAGACGGGACTAGCAGGCTACGAGCAGTACTTC. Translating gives CASSQTGLAGYEQYF.

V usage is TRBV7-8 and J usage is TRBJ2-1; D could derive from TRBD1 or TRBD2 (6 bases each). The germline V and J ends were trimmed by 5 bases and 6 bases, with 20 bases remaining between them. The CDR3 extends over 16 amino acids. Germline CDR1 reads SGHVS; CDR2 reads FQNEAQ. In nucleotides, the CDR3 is TGTGCCAGCAGCCCGCCGGGGGCAGGGTTATCCAATGAGCAGTTCTTC. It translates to CASSPPGAGLSNEQFF.

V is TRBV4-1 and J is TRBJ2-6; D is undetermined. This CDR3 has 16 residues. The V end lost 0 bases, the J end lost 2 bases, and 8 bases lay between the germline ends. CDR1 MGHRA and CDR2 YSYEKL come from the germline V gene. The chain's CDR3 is CASSQEGQPGANVLTF. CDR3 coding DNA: TGCGCCAGCAGCCAAGAAGGCCAGCCTGGGGCCAACGTCCTGACTTTC.

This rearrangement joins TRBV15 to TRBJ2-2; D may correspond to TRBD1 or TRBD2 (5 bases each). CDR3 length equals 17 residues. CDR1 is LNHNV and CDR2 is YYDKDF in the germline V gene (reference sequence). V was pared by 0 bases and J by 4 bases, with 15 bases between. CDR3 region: CATSRDLAQDFTGELFF. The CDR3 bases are TGTGCCACCAGCAGAGATTTGGCACAGGACTTCACCGGGGAGCTGTTTTTT.